The rows below give T cell receptor beta chains drawn from one sample of a study of neurological immune-mediated disorders. A single record per CDR3 protein comes from TCRdb applying MiXCR to the 5' RACE reads. The table includes about 46,000 distinct CDR3 sequences, about 1.8% detected once. The material sequenced was PBMCs. These receptors were taken from a middle-aged woman with multiple sclerosis. The CDR3 runs from the conserved cysteine through the conserved F or W. The order of the fields is D gene, clone size, J gene, V gene, CDR3 DNA, CDR3 protein. A D gene is named only where the DNA matches it firmly. A row's size may be missing; if present it is once, few, many or a size class.

NA	many	TRBJ2-7	TRBV6-5	TGTGCCAGCAGGACCGCTGGGGAGCAGTACTTC	CASRTAGEQYF
TRBD2	many	TRBJ2-1	TRBV5-6	TGTGCCAGCGGACGACTAGCGTCCTACAATGAGCAGTTCTTC	CASGRLASYNEQFF
NA	many	TRBJ2-7	TRBV9	TGTGCCAGCAGCGTAGAAGGGGACTCCTACGAGCAGTACTTC	CASSVEGDSYEQYF
NA	NA	TRBJ2-2	TRBV2	TGTGCCAGCAGAATTCAGGGGTTCTCCGGGGAGCTGTTTTTT	CASRIQGFSGELFF
NA	many	TRBJ1-2	TRBV11-2	TGTGCCAGCAGCTTAGGGGTTAGGGGCTACACCTTC	CASSLGVRGYTF
TRBD1	many	TRBJ1-2	TRBV12-3/TRBV12-4	TGTGCCAGCAGTTTGAACAGGGGAGGAAGCTACACCTTC	CASSLNRGGSYTF
NA	many	TRBJ2-1	TRBV20-1	TGCAGTGCTAGAGAGGGCTCAGGGGTCAATGAGCAGTTCTTC	CSAREGSGVNEQFF
NA	many	TRBJ1-4	TRBV7-2	TGTGCCAGCAGCGCTACCGGAGGCGAAAAACTGTTTTTT	CASSATGGEKLFF
NA	many	TRBJ2-7	TRBV5-1	TGCGCCTGCAGTAGTTCGAGCTCCTACGAGCAGTACTTC	CACSSSSSYEQYF
NA	many	TRBJ2-7	TRBV15	TGTGCCACCAGCAGAGTCGACAGGTTTACCTACGAGCAGTACTTC	CATSRVDRFTYEQYF
NA	many	TRBJ2-2	TRBV5-1	TGCGCCAGCAGCATCCGATCAGGGGACACCGGGGAGCTGTTTTTT	CASSIRSGDTGELFF
TRBD1	many	TRBJ2-2	TRBV20-1	TGCAGTGCCCGCCGGGACAGTAAAGGGAAAGGGCACCGGGAGCTGTTTTTT	CSARRDSKGKGHRELFF
TRBD1	many	TRBJ1-1	TRBV19	TGTGCCAGCTTTGACAGGGTTGTGGAAACTGAAGCTTTCTTT	CASFDRVVETEAFF
TRBD1	many	TRBJ2-7	TRBV5-1	TGCGCCAGCAGCTTGGGACAGGGGGCAGACGAGCAGTACTTC	CASSLGQGADEQYF
NA	many	TRBJ2-7	TRBV11-2	TGTGCCAGCAGCTTCTTCTCCTACGAGCAGTACTTC	CASSFFSYEQYF
NA	many	TRBJ2-3	TRBV20-1	TGCAGTGCTAGAGATCTAGGGGAGATCACAGATACGCAGTATTTT	CSARDLGEITDTQYF
NA	many	TRBJ2-3	TRBV5-1	TGCGCCAGCAGCTTATTTGACACCACAGATACGCAGTATTTT	CASSLFDTTDTQYF
NA	many	TRBJ2-5	TRBV10-2	TGCGCCAGCAGTGCCGTCACGGGAGAGACCCAGTACTTC	CASSAVTGETQYF
NA	many	TRBJ1-2	TRBV11-2	TGTGCCAGCAGCCCCTCGGGAACTGGCTACACCTTC	CASSPSGTGYTF
TRBD2	many	TRBJ2-7	TRBV7-9	TGTGCCAGCAGCCGGGGACTAGCGGCTGCCTACGAGCAGTACTTC	CASSRGLAAAYEQYF
TRBD1	many	TRBJ1-1	TRBV7-9	TGTGCCAGCAGCTTATCAGGGGGCGAAGCTTTCTTT	CASSLSGGEAFF
TRBD1	many	TRBJ2-7	TRBV11-2	TGTGCCAGCAGCTCGAGACAGGGCCGTAACGAGCAGTACTTC	CASSSRQGRNEQYF
TRBD2	medium-sized	TRBJ2-5	TRBV7-8	TGTGCCAGCAGCTTTCGAAGCGGGGGGGCGGAGACCCAGTACTTC	CASSFRSGGAETQYF
NA	many	TRBJ2-7	TRBV20-1	TGCAGTGCTAGAGAGCAGTCGACCTACGAGCAGTACTTC	CSAREQSTYEQYF
NA	many	TRBJ1-4	TRBV5-1	TGCGCCAGCAGCTTGGTACACCCAACTAATGAAAAACTGTTTTTT	CASSLVHPTNEKLFF
NA	NA	TRBJ2-7	TRBV10-3	TGTGCCATCAGTCCAGCCGTCGGCGAGCAGTACTTC	CAISPAVGEQYF
TRBD1	many	TRBJ1-1	TRBV14	TGTGCCAGCAGCCAACCCGGACAGGGGGCGTTCGCTGAAGCTTTCTTT	CASSQPGQGAFAEAFF
NA	many	TRBJ1-1	TRBV20-1	TGCAGTGTAGCCCCGAACACTGAAGCTTTCTTT	CSVAPNTEAFF
TRBD1	many	TRBJ2-5	TRBV10-3	TGTGCCATCGGCTCTGACAGGGGACGCCAAGAGACCCAGTACTTC	CAIGSDRGRQETQYF
NA	many	TRBJ1-5	TRBV18	TGTGCCAGCTCACCGGACAGCCTACCTAATCAGCCCCAGCATTTT	CASSPDSLPNQPQHF
NA	many	TRBJ1-1	TRBV10-3	TGTGCCATCAGTGAGTACACCGACACTGAAGCTTTCTTT	CAISEYTDTEAFF
NA	NA	TRBJ2-3	TRBV7-8	TGTGCCAGCAGCTTAGGACTCCGATCAGATACGCAGTATTTT	CASSLGLRSDTQYF
NA	many	TRBJ1-1	TRBV12-3/TRBV12-4	TGTGCCAGCAGTTTGGGCAGGGGTACTGAAGCTTTCTTT	CASSLGRGTEAFF
NA	many	TRBJ1-2	TRBV29-1	TGCAGCGTTGAACCCCCTAGGGACTATGGCTACACCTTC	CSVEPPRDYGYTF
NA	many	TRBJ2-2	TRBV11-3	TGTGCCAGCAGCTTAGACAGGGGAACCGGGGAGCTGTTTTTT	CASSLDRGTGELFF
TRBD1	many	TRBJ1-5	TRBV20-1	TGCAGTGCATCTACAGGGGTTCAGCCCCAGCATTTT	CSASTGVQPQHF
TRBD1	many	TRBJ2-2	TRBV20-1	TGCAGTGCTGACAGGGCGGGCACCGGGGAGCTGTTTTTT	CSADRAGTGELFF
NA	many	TRBJ1-3	TRBV9	TGTGCCAGCAGCGTAGGTGTGGATGCTCACTCTGGAAACACCATATATTTT	CASSVGVDAHSGNTIYF
TRBD2	many	TRBJ2-7	TRBV7-9	TGTGCCAGCAGACACGGGACTAGCGGATCCTACGAGCAGTACTTC	CASRHGTSGSYEQYF
NA	many	TRBJ2-3	TRBV2	TGTGCCAGCAGTGTAAACGGGGGTACTACGCAGTATTTT	CASSVNGGTTQYF
TRBD1	NA	TRBJ2-1	TRBV7-8	TGTGCCAGCAGCTCAGAACCGACAGGGGGCCTTGAGCAGTTCTTC	CASSSEPTGGLEQFF